This T cell receptor (beta chain) was found in a study of T-cell memory formation after mild COVID-19. From the 5' RACE reads, TCRdb called clonotypes with MiXCR, one entry per CDR3 protein. Of about 290,000 distinct CDR3 sequences listed, 15% are singletons. This CDR3 region has 15 residues. Germline lookup yields CDR1 MNHEY and CDR2 SVGAGI. V was pared by 0 bases and J by 3 bases, with 11 bases between. The V call is TRBV6-5, the J call TRBJ1-1; perhaps TRBD1 as D (6 bases). Source material: PBMCs or a T cell subset sorted from them (not recorded which). This clonotype was sampled from a man younger than 35 who had mild COVID-19 (a few samples of this study predate the infection). Cell type and time point are not known. The CDR3 nucleotides read TGTGCCAGCAGTTACTCGCCAAGACAGGACACTGAAGCTTTCTTT. This sequence encodes CASSYSPRQDTEAFF.